These T cell receptor beta chains were read from a single sample in a study of T-cell memory formation after mild COVID-19. MiXCR, run by TCRdb on the 5' RACE reads, gives a single entry per CDR3 protein. The top ten hold around a fifth of the sample, which has nearly 350,000 distinct CDR3 sequences, over 10% seen once. The sequencing sample was made of PBMCs or a T cell subset sorted from them (not recorded which). Every receptor here comes from a man younger than 35 who had mild COVID-19 (a few samples of this study predate the infection). Cell type and time point are not known. Both conserved end residues are part of each CDR3. Each record gives: D gene, V gene, J gene, clone size, CDR3 protein, CDR3 DNA. D genes are given only for firm matches. The listing skips clone size in some rows; elsewhere it reads once, few, many or a size class.

d_call: NA
v_call: TRBV19
j_call: TRBJ2-1
clone_size: few
cdr3_aa: CASSIGGVNEQFF
cdr3_nt: TGTGCCAGTAGTATCGGGGGCGTCAATGAGCAGTTCTTC

d_call: TRBD2
v_call: TRBV7-9
j_call: TRBJ2-6
clone_size: once
cdr3_aa: CASSFGGVSAGANVLTF
cdr3_nt: TGTGCCAGCAGCTTTGGGGGGGTCTCTGCTGGGGCCAACGTCCTGACTTTC

d_call: TRBD1
v_call: TRBV10-1
j_call: TRBJ1-2
clone_size: NA
cdr3_aa: CASSESNRGGYDGYTF
cdr3_nt: TGCGCCAGCAGTGAGTCGAACAGGGGAGGGTATGATGGCTACACCTTC

d_call: TRBD1
v_call: TRBV5-6
j_call: TRBJ2-5
clone_size: few
cdr3_aa: CASSPDRGLQETQYF
cdr3_nt: TGTGCCAGCAGCCCAGACAGGGGGCTACAAGAGACCCAGTACTTC

d_call: TRBD2
v_call: TRBV7-2
j_call: TRBJ2-1
clone_size: few
cdr3_aa: CASSWSSGGAYNEQFF
cdr3_nt: TGTGCCAGCAGCTGGTCTAGCGGGGGGGCCTACAATGAGCAGTTCTTC

d_call: NA
v_call: TRBV6-5
j_call: TRBJ1-6
clone_size: NA
cdr3_aa: CATNRGDSNNSPLHF
cdr3_nt: TGTGCCACAAATCGGGGGGATTCGAATAATTCACCCCTCCACTTT

d_call: TRBD1
v_call: TRBV6-2/TRBV6-3
j_call: TRBJ2-7
clone_size: NA
cdr3_aa: CASSYSMRDRGASYEQYF
cdr3_nt: TGTGCCAGCAGTTACTCGATGAGGGACAGGGGCGCCTCCTACGAGCAGTACTTC

d_call: NA
v_call: TRBV5-1
j_call: TRBJ2-1
clone_size: NA
cdr3_aa: CASSLARARGDEQFF
cdr3_nt: TGCGCCAGCAGCTTGGCCAGGGCGAGGGGCGATGAGCAGTTCTTC

d_call: NA
v_call: TRBV3-1
j_call: TRBJ2-1
clone_size: NA
cdr3_aa: CASRFRGPNNEQFF
cdr3_nt: TGTGCCAGCAGATTTCGGGGGCCCAACAATGAGCAGTTCTTC

d_call: NA
v_call: TRBV27
j_call: TRBJ1-5
clone_size: few
cdr3_aa: CASSLSKRDGGGNQPQHF
cdr3_nt: TGTGCCAGCAGTTTATCGAAGAGGGACGGAGGGGGCAATCAGCCCCAGCATTTT

d_call: TRBD1
v_call: TRBV11-3
j_call: TRBJ2-7
clone_size: few
cdr3_aa: CASSLQGQGYEQYF
cdr3_nt: TGTGCCAGCAGCTTACAGGGACAGGGCTACGAGCAGTACTTC

d_call: TRBD1
v_call: TRBV20-1
j_call: TRBJ2-7
clone_size: many
cdr3_aa: CSATPRQGYEQYF
cdr3_nt: TGCAGTGCTACCCCGAGACAGGGCTACGAGCAGTACTTC

d_call: NA
v_call: TRBV11-2
j_call: TRBJ1-2
clone_size: NA
cdr3_aa: CASSSGRGVNGHTF
cdr3_nt: TGTGCCAGCAGCTCCGGGAGAGGGGTTAATGGCCACACCTTC

d_call: NA
v_call: TRBV4-3
j_call: TRBJ1-5
clone_size: NA
cdr3_aa: CASSQASGMGNQPQHF
cdr3_nt: TGCGCCAGCAGCCAAGCGTCGGGGATGGGCAATCAGCCCCAGCATTTT

d_call: TRBD2
v_call: TRBV6-6
j_call: TRBJ2-1
clone_size: NA
cdr3_aa: CATLAGGPLEQFF
cdr3_nt: TGTGCCACTCTAGCGGGGGGGCCACTTGAGCAGTTCTTC

d_call: TRBD2
v_call: TRBV29-1
j_call: TRBJ2-1
clone_size: NA
cdr3_aa: CSVVNQGRDHNEQFF
cdr3_nt: TGCAGCGTTGTGAATCAAGGGAGGGACCACAATGAGCAGTTCTTC

d_call: NA
v_call: TRBV4-2
j_call: TRBJ2-7
clone_size: NA
cdr3_aa: CASSQAARGSSYEQYF
cdr3_nt: TGTGCCAGCAGCCAAGCGGCGAGGGGGAGCTCCTACGAGCAGTACTTC

d_call: TRBD2
v_call: TRBV6-4
j_call: TRBJ2-1
clone_size: NA
cdr3_aa: CASSRLAGPYNEQFF
cdr3_nt: TGTGCCAGCAGTCGGCTAGCGGGGCCGTACAATGAGCAGTTCTTC

d_call: NA
v_call: TRBV11-3
j_call: TRBJ1-1
clone_size: NA
cdr3_aa: CASSRRGGVAFF
cdr3_nt: TGTGCCAGCAGCAGGCGGGGAGGAGTAGCTTTCTTT

d_call: NA
v_call: TRBV12-3/TRBV12-4
j_call: TRBJ2-2
clone_size: few
cdr3_aa: CASSQGGQNTGELFF
cdr3_nt: TGTGCCAGCAGCCAGGGGGGGCAGAACACCGGGGAGCTGTTTTTT

d_call: NA
v_call: TRBV6-6
j_call: TRBJ2-4
clone_size: NA
cdr3_aa: CASRNGQTIAKNIQYF
cdr3_nt: TGTGCCAGCAGGAACGGACAGACAATAGCCAAAAACATTCAGTACTTC

d_call: NA
v_call: TRBV7-9
j_call: TRBJ2-1
clone_size: few
cdr3_aa: CASSQMGDEQFF
cdr3_nt: TGTGCCAGCAGCCAAATGGGAGATGAGCAGTTCTTC

d_call: NA
v_call: TRBV5-8
j_call: TRBJ1-2
clone_size: few
cdr3_aa: CASRQFYGYTF
cdr3_nt: TGTGCCAGCCGACAGTTCTATGGCTACACCTTC

d_call: NA
v_call: TRBV7-3
j_call: TRBJ2-3
clone_size: many
cdr3_aa: CASSLGDDTDTQYF
cdr3_nt: TGTGCCAGCAGCTTAGGGGACGACACAGATACGCAGTATTTT

d_call: NA
v_call: TRBV4-3
j_call: TRBJ2-1
clone_size: few
cdr3_aa: CASSQDRGEPEQFF
cdr3_nt: TGCGCCAGCAGCCAAGATAGGGGGGAGCCTGAGCAGTTCTTC

d_call: NA
v_call: TRBV20-1
j_call: TRBJ2-3
clone_size: few
cdr3_aa: CSARPRRLARPDTQYF
cdr3_nt: TGCAGTGCTAGACCTCGGCGGCTAGCGAGGCCAGATACGCAGTATTTT

d_call: TRBD1
v_call: TRBV11-2
j_call: TRBJ2-7
clone_size: many
cdr3_aa: CASSPGQGVYEQYF
cdr3_nt: TGCGCCAGCAGCCCGGGACAGGGAGTTTACGAGCAGTACTTC

d_call: NA
v_call: TRBV6-5
j_call: TRBJ1-2
clone_size: many
cdr3_aa: CASSYGGGYGYTF
cdr3_nt: TGTGCCAGCAGTTACGGGGGGGGCTATGGCTACACCTTC

d_call: TRBD1
v_call: TRBV15
j_call: TRBJ2-3
clone_size: NA
cdr3_aa: CATAWGTAQGTDTQYF
cdr3_nt: TGTGCCACCGCATGGGGGACAGCACAGGGCACAGATACGCAGTATTTT

d_call: NA
v_call: TRBV6-2/TRBV6-3
j_call: TRBJ2-7
clone_size: NA
cdr3_aa: CASSYPGDEQYF
cdr3_nt: TGTGCCAGCAGTTACCCGGGGGACGAGCAGTACTTC

d_call: NA
v_call: TRBV20-1
j_call: TRBJ2-7
clone_size: NA
cdr3_aa: CSASGANSYEQYF
cdr3_nt: TGCAGTGCTAGTGGCGCTAACTCCTACGAGCAGTACTTC

d_call: NA
v_call: TRBV6-2/TRBV6-3
j_call: TRBJ1-5
clone_size: few
cdr3_aa: CASSSRSQPQHF
cdr3_nt: TGTGCCAGCAGTTCACGGAGTCAGCCCCAGCATTTT

d_call: NA
v_call: TRBV4-2
j_call: TRBJ2-5
clone_size: NA
cdr3_aa: CASSQGAGVGETQYF
cdr3_nt: TGTGCCAGCAGCCAAGGTGCAGGGGTGGGAGAGACCCAGTACTTC

d_call: NA
v_call: TRBV24-1
j_call: TRBJ2-2
clone_size: few
cdr3_aa: CATSDDRSNTGELFF
cdr3_nt: TGTGCCACCAGTGACGACAGGTCCAACACCGGGGAGCTGTTTTTT

d_call: NA
v_call: TRBV10-3
j_call: TRBJ2-1
clone_size: NA
cdr3_aa: CAISESTRGGLPRGNEQFF
cdr3_nt: TGTGCCATCAGTGAGTCGACTCGGGGCGGGCTGCCTCGGGGCAATGAGCAGTTCTTC

d_call: NA
v_call: TRBV5-1
j_call: TRBJ2-2
clone_size: many
cdr3_aa: CASSGNLNTGELFF
cdr3_nt: TGCGCCAGCAGCGGAAATTTGAACACCGGGGAGCTGTTTTTT

d_call: NA
v_call: TRBV20-1
j_call: TRBJ2-7
clone_size: few
cdr3_aa: CSARVGGEKAHYEQYF
cdr3_nt: TGCAGTGCTAGGGTCGGCGGGGAGAAAGCCCACTACGAGCAGTACTTC

d_call: NA
v_call: TRBV5-3
j_call: TRBJ2-1
clone_size: NA
cdr3_aa: CARRGDFPPQGEQFF
cdr3_nt: TGTGCCAGAAGGGGGGACTTCCCCCCCCAGGGTGAGCAGTTCTTC

d_call: TRBD1
v_call: TRBV3-1
j_call: TRBJ1-6
clone_size: NA
cdr3_aa: CASSQIDRGSPLHF
cdr3_nt: TGTGCCAGCAGCCAGATCGACAGGGGTTCACCCCTCCACTTT

d_call: NA
v_call: TRBV12-3/TRBV12-4
j_call: TRBJ1-1
clone_size: few
cdr3_aa: CASSFGPVAFF
cdr3_nt: TGTGCCAGCAGTTTCGGGCCCGTCGCTTTCTTT

d_call: NA
v_call: TRBV6-1
j_call: TRBJ1-6
clone_size: NA
cdr3_aa: CASSVWDSPLHF
cdr3_nt: TGTGCCAGCAGTGTATGGGATTCACCCCTCCACTTT

d_call: NA
v_call: TRBV11-2
j_call: TRBJ1-6
clone_size: many
cdr3_aa: CASSDSPGNSPLHF
cdr3_nt: TGTGCCAGCAGTGACAGTCCCGGGAATTCACCCCTCCACTTT

d_call: TRBD1
v_call: TRBV28
j_call: TRBJ2-5
clone_size: NA
cdr3_aa: CASTDRGSYQETQYF
cdr3_nt: TGTGCCAGCACCGACAGGGGGTCGTACCAAGAGACCCAGTACTTC

d_call: NA
v_call: TRBV7-3
j_call: TRBJ1-1
clone_size: few
cdr3_aa: CASSRNGGTEAFF
cdr3_nt: TGTGCCAGCAGCCGCAACGGTGGAACTGAAGCTTTCTTT

d_call: NA
v_call: TRBV5-7
j_call: TRBJ1-6
clone_size: many
cdr3_aa: CASSLDRNNSPLHF
cdr3_nt: TGTGCCAGCAGCCTCGACAGGAATAATTCACCCCTCCACTTT

d_call: TRBD1
v_call: TRBV27
j_call: TRBJ1-5
clone_size: NA
cdr3_aa: CASSEQGVVYQPQHF
cdr3_nt: TGTGCCAGCAGCGAACAGGGGGTGGTCTATCAGCCCCAGCATTTT

d_call: TRBD2
v_call: TRBV29-1
j_call: TRBJ2-4
clone_size: NA
cdr3_aa: CSGLAGGRDIQYF
cdr3_nt: TGCAGCGGATTAGCGGGGGGGAGGGACATTCAGTACTTC

d_call: TRBD2
v_call: TRBV25-1
j_call: TRBJ2-1
clone_size: NA
cdr3_aa: CASSESGLGRYEQFF
cdr3_nt: TGTGCCAGCAGTGAATCGGGACTAGGGCGCTATGAGCAGTTCTTC

d_call: TRBD1
v_call: TRBV5-1
j_call: TRBJ2-3
clone_size: many
cdr3_aa: CASSLGPGQGFTDTQYF
cdr3_nt: TGCGCCAGCAGCTTGGGACCGGGACAGGGTTTTACAGATACGCAGTATTTT

d_call: TRBD1
v_call: TRBV20-1
j_call: TRBJ1-6
clone_size: few
cdr3_aa: CSAREIDRGLYSPLHF
cdr3_nt: TGCAGTGCTAGAGAGATAGACAGGGGGCTGTATTCACCCCTCCACTTT

d_call: NA
v_call: TRBV5-1
j_call: TRBJ2-7
clone_size: NA
cdr3_aa: CASSLEGLPVGQYF
cdr3_nt: TGCGCCAGCAGCTTGGAGGGGCTCCCCGTCGGACAGTACTTC

d_call: NA
v_call: TRBV7-2
j_call: TRBJ2-3
clone_size: NA
cdr3_aa: CASSFAQGRADTQYF
cdr3_nt: TGTGCCAGCTCCTTCGCCCAGGGTAGGGCAGATACGCAGTATTTT

d_call: NA
v_call: TRBV6-6
j_call: TRBJ2-5
clone_size: NA
cdr3_aa: CASSYGQGRPETQYF
cdr3_nt: TGTGCCAGCAGTTACGGGCAGGGTAGGCCGGAGACCCAGTACTTC

d_call: NA
v_call: TRBV5-5
j_call: TRBJ1-4
clone_size: NA
cdr3_aa: CASSPVGAFGLFF
cdr3_nt: TGTGCCAGCAGCCCGGTTGGGGCTTTCGGACTGTTTTTT

d_call: NA
v_call: TRBV7-9
j_call: TRBJ1-2
clone_size: NA
cdr3_aa: CASSSEAGAGYTF
cdr3_nt: TGTGCCAGCAGCTCCGAGGCAGGGGCCGGCTACACCTTC

d_call: NA
v_call: TRBV27
j_call: TRBJ1-1
clone_size: NA
cdr3_aa: CASRGPSTEAFF
cdr3_nt: TGTGCCAGCAGGGGTCCGAGCACTGAAGCTTTCTTT

d_call: NA
v_call: TRBV5-1
j_call: TRBJ2-3
clone_size: many
cdr3_aa: CASSPFARITDTQYF
cdr3_nt: TGCGCCAGCAGCCCCTTTGCCAGGATCACAGATACGCAGTATTTT

d_call: NA
v_call: TRBV12-5
j_call: TRBJ2-1
clone_size: NA
cdr3_aa: CASGLVFTGDSYNEQFF
cdr3_nt: TGTGCTAGTGGTTTGGTGTTCACGGGGGACAGCTACAATGAGCAGTTCTTC

d_call: TRBD1
v_call: TRBV30
j_call: TRBJ1-4
clone_size: few
cdr3_aa: CAWSGQGGNEKLFF
cdr3_nt: TGTGCCTGGAGTGGCCAGGGGGGGAATGAAAAACTGTTTTTT